This entry features one T cell receptor (beta chain) sequence. Only in-frame clones appear in the TCRdb table, and some are missing; sequencing was by immunoSEQ multiplex PCR. Of millions of clones in the sample, about 95% are singletons; the top ten hold about 1.1%. The CDR3 spans 14 residues. Germline-derived CDR1 and CDR2 are MDHEN and SYDVKM. V lost 2 bases to trimming and J lost 2 bases, with 7 bases between them. These data originate in a study of shared clonotypes between healthy human individuals. Study summary: The donor group consisted of two women and a few men, aged 18 to 49.

Positive CCR7 selection of CD45RO-negative cells yielded the naive CD8 cells, and terminally differentiated effector memory CD45RA+ cells were excluded. Input material: naive CD8+ T cells sorted from blood. The TCR comes from a young man in good health. The genes are TRBV28 and TRBJ2-4; D might be TRBD1 (5 bases). The DNA for the CDR3 is TGTGCCAGCAGTTTACAGGGTACCAAAAACATTCAGTACTTC. This encodes CASSLQGTKNIQYF.